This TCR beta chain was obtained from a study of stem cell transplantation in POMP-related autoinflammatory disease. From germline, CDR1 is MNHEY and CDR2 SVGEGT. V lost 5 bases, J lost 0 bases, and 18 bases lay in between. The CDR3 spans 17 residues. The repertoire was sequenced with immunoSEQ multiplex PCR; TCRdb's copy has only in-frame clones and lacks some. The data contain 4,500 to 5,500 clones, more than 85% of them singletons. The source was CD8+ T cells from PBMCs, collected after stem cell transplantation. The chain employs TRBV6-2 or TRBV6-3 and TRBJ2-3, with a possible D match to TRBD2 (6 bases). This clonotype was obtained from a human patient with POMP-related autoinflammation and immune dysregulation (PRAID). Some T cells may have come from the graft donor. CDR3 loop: CASSLPPPGLSTDTQYF. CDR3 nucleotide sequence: TGTGCCAGCAGTCTCCCCCCTCCGGGACTTAGCACAGATACGCAGTATTTT.